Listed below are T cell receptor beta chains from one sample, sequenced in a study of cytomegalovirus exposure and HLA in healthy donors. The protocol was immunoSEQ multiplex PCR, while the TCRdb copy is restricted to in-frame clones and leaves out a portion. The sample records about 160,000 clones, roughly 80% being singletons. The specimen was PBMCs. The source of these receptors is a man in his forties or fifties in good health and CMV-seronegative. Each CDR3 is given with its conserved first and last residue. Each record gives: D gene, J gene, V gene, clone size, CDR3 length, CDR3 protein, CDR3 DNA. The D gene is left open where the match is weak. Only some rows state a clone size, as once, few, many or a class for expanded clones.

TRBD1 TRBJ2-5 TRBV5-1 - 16 CASSLERQGVWETQYF TGCGCCAGCAGCTTAGAAAGACAGGGGGTTTGGGAGACCCAGTACTTC
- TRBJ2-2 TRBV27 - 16 CASSLSITGYTGELFF TGTGCCAGCAGTTTATCTATTACAGGCTACACCGGGGAGCTGTTTTTT
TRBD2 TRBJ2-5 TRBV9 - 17 CASSAGLAGGSQETQYF TGTGCCAGCAGCGCTGGACTAGCGGGGGGTTCACAAGAGACCCAGTACTTC
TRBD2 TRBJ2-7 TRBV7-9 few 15 CASRSSGGPTYEQYF TGTGCCAGCAGATCAAGCGGGGGGCCTACCTACGAGCAGTACTTC
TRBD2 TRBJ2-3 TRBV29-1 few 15 CSVGLAGGTTDTQYF TGCAGCGTTGGACTAGCGGGGGGGACGACAGATACGCAGTATTTT
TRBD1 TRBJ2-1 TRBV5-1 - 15 CASSLDGQGANEQFF TGCGCCAGCAGCTTGGATGGACAGGGGGCGAATGAGCAGTTCTTC
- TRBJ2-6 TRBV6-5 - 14 CASSLASGANVLTF TGTGCCAGCAGCCTAGCATCTGGGGCCAACGTCCTGACTTTC
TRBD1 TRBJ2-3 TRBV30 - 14 CAWSRDRAVDTQYF TGTGCCTGGAGCCGGGACAGGGCTGTTGATACGCAGTATTTT
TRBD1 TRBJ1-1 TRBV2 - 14 CASSEGDRNTEAFF TGTGCCAGCAGTGAGGGGGACAGGAACACTGAAGCTTTCTTT
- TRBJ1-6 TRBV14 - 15 CASSQVGVGNSPLHF TGTGCCAGCAGCCAAGTTGGTGTGGGCAATTCACCCCTCCACTTT
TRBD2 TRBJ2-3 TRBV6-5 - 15 CASSYSELAVYTQYF TGTGCCAGCAGTTACTCCGAACTAGCGGTGTATACGCAGTATTTT
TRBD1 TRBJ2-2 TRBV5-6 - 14 CASRGQGAHGELFF TGTGCCAGCAGGGGACAGGGGGCACATGGGGAGCTGTTTTTT
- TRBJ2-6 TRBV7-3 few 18 CASSKQTAGYSGANVLTF TGTGCCAGCAGCAAACAGACGGCTGGCTACTCTGGGGCCAACGTCCTGACTTTC
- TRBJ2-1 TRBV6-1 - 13 CASSPSSYNEQFF TGTGCCAGCTCCCCGAGCTCCTACAATGAGCAGTTCTTC
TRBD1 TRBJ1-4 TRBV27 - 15 CASSSRQGLREKLFF TGTGCCAGCAGTTCCCGACAGGGGCTTCGAGAAAAACTGTTTTTT
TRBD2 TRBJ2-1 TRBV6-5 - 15 CASSYSGGGAPEQFF TGTGCCAGCAGTTACTCTGGCGGGGGGGCCCCTGAGCAGTTCTTC
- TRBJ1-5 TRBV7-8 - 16 CASSWAGRDSNQPQHF TGTGCCAGCAGCTGGGCGGGGAGGGATAGCAATCAGCCCCAGCATTTT
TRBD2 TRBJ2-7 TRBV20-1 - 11 CSARGRDEQYF TGCAGTGCTAGGGGGAGGGACGAGCAGTACTTC
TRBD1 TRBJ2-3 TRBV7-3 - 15 CASSQGQGSEDTQYF TGTGCCAGCAGCCAGGGACAGGGTTCAGAAGATACGCAGTATTTT
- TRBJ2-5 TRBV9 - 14 CASSVERGRETQYF TGTGCCAGCAGCGTAGAGAGAGGGCGGGAGACCCAGTACTTC
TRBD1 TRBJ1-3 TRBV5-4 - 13 CASSMDRINTIYF TGTGCCAGCAGCATGGACAGGATTAACACCATATATTTT
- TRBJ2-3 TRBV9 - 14 CASSVLLHTDTQYF TGTGCCAGCAGCGTTTTACTTCACACAGATACGCAGTATTTT
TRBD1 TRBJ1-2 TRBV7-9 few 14 CASSDDRGSYGYTF TGTGCCAGCAGCGATGACAGGGGGTCGTATGGCTACACCTTC
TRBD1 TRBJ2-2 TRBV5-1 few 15 CASSPGQSNTGELFF TGCGCCAGCAGCCCGGGACAGTCGAACACCGGGGAGCTGTTTTTT
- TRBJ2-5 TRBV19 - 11 CASRGKETQYF TGTGCCAGTCGGGGGAAAGAGACCCAGTACTTC
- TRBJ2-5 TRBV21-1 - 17 CASSKVKFWTKQETQYF TGTGCCAGCAGCAAAGTGAAATTTTGGACAAAACAAGAGACCCAGTACTTC
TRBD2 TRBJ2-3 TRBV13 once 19 CASSPTVASGPSSTDTQYF TGTGCCAGCAGCCCTACCGTGGCTAGCGGGCCTTCTAGCACAGATACGCAGTATTTT
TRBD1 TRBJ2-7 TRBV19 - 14 CASSIGTDSYEQYF TGTGCCAGTAGTATCGGGACAGACTCCTACGAGCAGTACTTC
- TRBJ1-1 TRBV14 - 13 CASSRGVGTEAFF TGTGCCAGCAGCCGGGGGGTGGGCACTGAAGCTTTCTTT
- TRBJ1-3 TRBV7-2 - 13 CASSPYSGNTIYF TGTGCCAGCAGCCCCTACTCTGGAAACACCATATATTTT
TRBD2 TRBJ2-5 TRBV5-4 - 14 CASSYGTSQETQYF TGTGCCAGCAGCTACGGGACTAGCCAAGAGACCCAGTACTTC
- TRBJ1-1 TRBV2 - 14 CASSAGRWNTEAFF TGTGCCAGCAGTGCAGGGCGGTGGAACACTGAAGCTTTCTTT
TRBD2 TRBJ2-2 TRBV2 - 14 CASNSGGAPGELFF TGTGCCAGCAATAGCGGGGGGGCCCCCGGGGAGCTGTTTTTT
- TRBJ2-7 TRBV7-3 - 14 CASSLLSGPYEQYF TGTGCCAGCAGCTTATTGAGCGGGCCCTACGAGCAGTACTTC
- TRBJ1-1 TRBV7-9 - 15 CASSSSRGGGTEAFF TGTGCCAGCAGCTCCTCCAGGGGCGGCGGCACTGAAGCTTTCTTT
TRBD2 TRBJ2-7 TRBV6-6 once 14 CASSFSGGSGEQYF TGTGCCAGCAGCTTTAGCGGGGGTTCGGGCGAGCAGTACTTC
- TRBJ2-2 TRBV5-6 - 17 CASSLVFGAGNTGELFF TGTGCCAGCAGCTTGGTTTTCGGCGCGGGGAACACCGGGGAGCTGTTTTTT
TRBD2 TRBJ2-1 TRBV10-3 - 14 CAITGTSGGNEQFF TGTGCCATAACCGGGACTAGCGGGGGCAATGAGCAGTTCTTC
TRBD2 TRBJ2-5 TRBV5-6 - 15 CASSLVAGAGETQYF TGTGCCAGCAGCTTGGTAGCGGGGGCGGGGGAGACCCAGTACTTC
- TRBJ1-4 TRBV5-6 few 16 CASSPLGKKGSEKLFF TGTGCCAGCAGCCCACTCGGGAAAAAGGGATCGGAAAAACTGTTTTTT
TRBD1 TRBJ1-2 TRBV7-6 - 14 CASSSGQGLEGYTF TGTGCCAGCAGCTCGGGACAGGGACTGGAGGGCTACACCTTC
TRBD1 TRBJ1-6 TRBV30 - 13 CALSDRVNSPLHF TGTGCCTTGTCCGACAGGGTTAATTCACCCCTCCACTTT
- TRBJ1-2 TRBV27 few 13 CASSLAGNDGYTF TGTGCCAGCAGTTTGGCAGGGAACGATGGCTACACCTTC